This is a list of T cell receptor beta chains from one sample in a study of cytomegalovirus exposure and HLA in healthy donors. TCRdb keeps only in-frame clones here, not all; method: immunoSEQ multiplex PCR. The sample has fewer than 250,000 clones; approximately 78% are singletons. Sequencing was carried out using PBMCs. The receptors shown here come from a man aged 25 to 45 in good health and CMV-seronegative. Each CDR3 is given with its conserved first and last residue. The order of the fields is CDR3 protein, CDR3 DNA, D gene, V gene, J gene, clone size. D genes are given only for firm matches. A clone size is listed for some rows: how often the clone was seen (once, few, many), or a class if it is expanded.

CDR3: CASRHPGTGYGYTF
DNA: TGTGCCAGCAGACACCCCGGGACAGGGTATGGCTACACCTTC
D: TRBD1
V: TRBV28
J: TRBJ1-2
size: NA

CDR3: CASSQDHLRGGQGVF
DNA: TGTGCCAGCAGCCAAGATCACCTAAGGGGGGGACAGGGTGTCTTC
D: TRBD1
V: TRBV14
J: TRBJ2-1
size: NA

CDR3: CASSLPGIRSGANVLTF
DNA: TGCGCCAGCAGCTTGCCAGGCATTCGGTCGGGGGCCAACGTCCTGACTTTC
D: NA
V: TRBV5-1
J: TRBJ2-6
size: NA

CDR3: CASSQDSGLRGSEAFF
DNA: TGTGCCAGCAGCCAAGATTCAGGTCTTCGGGGATCTGAAGCTTTCTTT
D: NA
V: TRBV14
J: TRBJ1-1
size: once

CDR3: CASTLTDELYEQYF
DNA: TGTGCCAGCACTTTGACAGACGAACTCTACGAGCAGTACTTC
D: NA
V: TRBV6-1
J: TRBJ2-7
size: NA

CDR3: CASSWGQAISNEQFF
DNA: TGTGCCAGCAGTTGGGGGCAGGCTATCAGCAATGAGCAGTTCTTC
D: NA
V: TRBV6-1
J: TRBJ2-1
size: NA

CDR3: CSVGRGLGYEQYF
DNA: TGCAGCGTTGGTAGGGGTTTGGGCTACGAGCAGTACTTC
D: NA
V: TRBV29-1
J: TRBJ2-7
size: NA

CDR3: CASSPRDSDPYEQYF
DNA: TGTGCCAGCAGTCCGCGAGACAGCGATCCTTACGAGCAGTACTTC
D: NA
V: TRBV25-1
J: TRBJ2-7
size: few

CDR3: CASSSQGADEQYF
DNA: TGTGCCAGCTCATCCCAGGGGGCCGACGAGCAGTACTTC
D: TRBD1
V: TRBV18
J: TRBJ2-7
size: NA

CDR3: CASSPWTGMESADTQYF
DNA: TGTGCCAGCAGTCCGTGGACAGGGATGGAGTCGGCAGATACGCAGTATTTT
D: TRBD1
V: TRBV7-8
J: TRBJ2-3
size: NA

CDR3: CSSSSTGDGYTF
DNA: TGTTCCAGCAGTTCAACAGGGGACGGCTACACCTTC
D: TRBD1
V: TRBV7-9
J: TRBJ1-2
size: NA